The 18 T cell receptor beta chains presented below share a single source sample, sequenced in a study of blood T cell repertoires in COVID-19. Some clones are missing from TCRdb's copy, which holds only in-frame ones; the method was immunoSEQ multiplex PCR. This table holds about 160,000 clones, approximately 82% found once. Sequencing input: PBMCs or T cells enriched from blood (not recorded which). The receptor set was obtained from a man in his sixties who had recovered from COVID-19.

The V call is TRBV5-5, the J call TRBJ2-5; tentatively, D is TRBD1 (9 bases). V was pared by 4 bases and J by 1 base, with 14 bases between. The CDR3 loop spans 15 amino acids. Germline V gene data show CDR1 as SGHKS and CDR2 as YYEKEE (reference sequence). The DNA for the CDR3 is TGTGCCAGCAGCCGGGGGGGACAGGGCCAAGAGACCCAGTACTTC. It specifies CASSRGGQGQETQYF.

V is TRBV11-2 and J is TRBJ2-1; D is perhaps TRBD2 (6 bases). Germline CDR1 and CDR2: SGHAT and FQNNGV. Trimming took 7 bases from V and 2 from J, leaving 12 bases between them. The CDR3 sequence is 14 residues long. The CDR3: CASTTGAAYNEQFF. The CDR3 DNA reads TGTGCCAGCACGACGGGAGCGGCCTACAATGAGCAGTTCTTC.

The chain recombines TRBV6-5 with TRBJ1-1; D remains ambiguous. Germline CDR1 MNHEY, CDR2 SVGAGI. This CDR3 comprises 12 residues. The germline V and J ends were trimmed by 6 bases and 8 bases, with 13 bases remaining between them. The CDR3 sequence is CASSLTAAEAFF. For the CDR3, the DNA is TGTGCCAGCAGCCTTACAGCGGCCGAAGCTTTCTTT.

The rearrangement links TRBV18 to TRBJ1-1; TRBD1 matches at 8 bases. Germline V gene lookup returns CDR1 KGHSH and CDR2 LQKENI. With V trimmed by 6 bases and J by 4 bases, 10 bases remained unmatched. The CDR3 length is 15 residues. CDR3 DNA sequence: TGTGCCAGCTCCCTACAGGGGGATTGGGGCACTGAAGCTTTCTTT. This gives the protein CASSLQGDWGTEAFF.

The chain employs TRBV3-1 (or the pseudogene TRBV3-2) and TRBJ2-2; 9 bases align to TRBD1. CDR3 length: 14 amino acids. CDR1 and CDR2 from the germline V gene are LGHDT and YNNKEL (reference sequence). Unmatched junction bases numbered 3, after V lost 4 bases and J lost 6 bases. The CDR3, as DNA: TGTGCCAGCAGCCCGGGACAGGGACCCGGGGAGCTGTTTTTT. The encoded protein is CASSPGQGPGELFF.

J is TRBJ1-2 and V is TRBV3-1 (or the pseudogene TRBV3-2); D might be TRBD1 (5 bases). V lost 0 bases, J lost 7 bases, and 18 bases lay in between. The CDR3 totals 16 residues. In germline, CDR1 is LGHDT, CDR2 YNNKEL (reference sequence). The CDR3 reads CASSQDRAGVSSGYTF. The CDR3 coding sequence is TGTGCCAGCAGCCAAGACAGGGCAGGTGTGTCGAGTGGCTACACCTTC.

With regard to this clone: A much bigger clone sits one base away, suggesting this may be a read error. This sequence joins TRBV5-5 and TRBJ1-1; 8 bases map to TRBD1. The CDR3 is 14 residues long. CDR1 is SGHKS and CDR2 is YYEKEE in the germline V gene (reference sequence). The ends lost 3 bases at V and 0 bases at J; junction bases unmatched: 1. This CDR3 is CASSWGQVNTEAFF. CDR3 DNA sequence: TGTGCCAGCAGCTGGGGACAGGTGAACACTGAAGCTTTCTTT.

The rearrangement joins TRBV5-5 to TRBJ1-1, with a weak D call TRBD1 (5 bases). V lost 0 bases, J lost 0 bases, and 6 bases lay in between. The germline V gene encodes CDR1 SGHKS and CDR2 YYEKEE (reference sequence). This CDR3 is 14 amino acids long. CDR3 nucleotide sequence: TGTGCCAGCAGCTTGGAACAGGTGAACACTGAAGCTTTCTTT. Translated: CASSLEQVNTEAFF.

The chain has TRBV13 and TRBJ1-1; TRBD1 is a possible D gene (5 bases). V was trimmed by 2 bases and J by 10 bases, leaving 11 bases between them. This CDR3 is built from 12 residues. CDR1 is PRHDT and CDR2 is FYEKMQ in the germline V gene (reference sequence). The chain's CDR3 is CASSLQGAGAFF. In DNA, the CDR3 is TGTGCCAGCAGCTTACAAGGGGCCGGAGCTTTCTTT.

The chain is built from TRBV20-1 and TRBJ2-3; TRBD2 might be the D (6 bases). V was shortened by 3 bases and J by 6 bases, with 7 bases between the two germline ends. Looked up from germline, CDR1 is DFQATT and CDR2 is SNEGSKA (reference sequence). The CDR3 has 11 amino acids. In DNA form, the CDR3 reads TGCAGTGCTAGCCTAGCGGATACGCAGTATTTT. It translates to CSASLADTQYF.

This chain uses TRBV19 with TRBJ1-1; 9 bases agree with TRBD1. The CDR3 runs to 14 residues. Trimming removed 5 bases from V and 3 bases from J; junction bases left unmatched: 4. Germline V gene data show CDR1 as LNHDA and CDR2 as SQIVND (reference sequence). Here the CDR3 DNA reads TGTGCCAGTAGTGTGACAGGGGGGGACACTGAAGCTTTCTTT. This gives the protein CASSVTGGDTEAFF.

This clone came up a few times. Here the CDR3 DNA reads TGTGCCAGCAGCCTACAGGGACAGTCCTACGAGCAGTACTTC. Its translation: CASSLQGQSYEQYF. The rearrangement links TRBV3-1 (or the pseudogene TRBV3-2) to TRBJ2-7; 7 nucleotides match TRBD1. The CDR3 contains 14 residues. The trim removed 4 bases at V and 1 base at J, leaving 4 bases unmatched. The V gene's germline CDR1 is LGHDT and CDR2 YNNKEL (reference sequence).

V and J are TRBV11-2 and TRBJ1-1, with 7 bases fitting TRBD1. This CDR3 contains 15 residues. Germline V gene data show CDR1 as SGHAT and CDR2 as FQNNGV. V shed 4 bases, J shed 4 bases, and the junction held 9 bases outside the gene matches. The CDR3 sequence: CASSSYRGRGTEAFF. The CDR3 DNA reads TGTGCCAGCAGCTCGTACAGGGGCCGGGGCACTGAAGCTTTCTTT.

The V and J genes are TRBV6-5 and TRBJ1-2; 8 bases line up with TRBD1. There are 13 residues in the CDR3. V was pared by 6 bases and J by 3 bases, with 3 bases of the junction left unmatched. CDR1 and CDR2 from the germline V gene are MNHEY and SVGAGI. The CDR3 here is CASSRGQDYGYTF. CDR3 nucleotide sequence: TGTGCCAGCAGCCGGGGACAGGACTATGGCTACACCTTC.

The rearrangement links TRBV19 to TRBJ2-2, with D possibly being TRBD1 (5 bases). The CDR3 length is 15 residues. Germline values: CDR1 LNHDA, CDR2 SQIVND (reference sequence). Trimming removed 5 bases at V and 3 bases at J, with 13 bases between. As DNA, the CDR3 is TGTGCCAGTAGTGGAACCGACAGCCACACCGGGGAGCTGTTTTTT. It encodes CASSGTDSHTGELFF.

The chain recombines TRBV11-3 with TRBJ2-1; D is perhaps TRBD2 (6 bases). CDR1 is SGHNT, CDR2 YENEEA, per germline. The CDR3 consists of 16 residues. V lost 5 bases, J lost 4 bases, and 18 bases lay in between. CDR3 sequence reads: CASSTTTGGAYNEQFF. The CDR3, as DNA: TGTGCCAGCAGCACTACGACCGGAGGGGCTTACAATGAGCAGTTCTTC.

V usage is TRBV29-1 and J usage is TRBJ2-5; 8 nucleotides match TRBD2. After removal of 7 bases from V and 2 bases from J, the junction contained 9 bases not matched to a gene. The germline CDR1 and CDR2 sequences are SQVTM and ANQGSEA. The CDR3 extends over 14 amino acids. The chain's CDR3 is CSASVAGNQETQYF. CDR3 sequence (DNA): TGCAGCGCTTCGGTAGCGGGAAATCAAGAGACCCAGTACTTC.

This clone was recorded once. This chain links TRBV7-2 with TRBJ2-7; no firm D call. The CDR3 spans 12 residues. The germline gives CDR1 SGHTA, CDR2 FQGNSA. The V end lost 1 base, the J end lost 5 bases, and 6 bases lay between the germline ends. The CDR3 protein is CASSLDFHEQYF. CDR3 nucleotide sequence: TGTGCCAGCAGCTTAGACTTCCACGAGCAGTACTTC.